The T cell receptor beta chain under discussion was sequenced for a study of cytomegalovirus exposure and HLA in healthy donors. CDR1 and CDR2 from the germline V gene are SGHRS and YFSETQ. Between the trimmed V and J ends, which lost 0 bases and 6 bases, there was a span of 10 bases. The CDR3 is made up of 13 amino acids. PCR was performed using 60 Vbeta and 13 Jbeta primers. The protocol was immunoSEQ multiplex PCR, while the TCRdb copy is restricted to in-frame clones and leaves out a portion. The table records roughly 99,000 clones, roughly 70% of them present only once. What was sequenced was PBMCs. The source is a male donor in good health and CMV-seronegative. V gene TRBV5-1 combines with J gene TRBJ2-7; weak D call: TRBD1 (6 bases). Here the CDR3 DNA reads TGCGCCAGCAGCTTGGGTGCAGGGGTCGAGCAGTACTTC. It translates to CASSLGAGVEQYF. The whole variable domain, filled in from reference TRBV5-1 and TRBJ2-7, reads KAGVTQTPRYLIKTRGQQVTLSCSPISGHRSVSWYQQTPGQGLQFLFEYFSETQRNKGNFPGRFSGRQFSNSRSEMNVSTLELGDSALYLCASSLGAGVEQYFGPGTRLTVT.